This TCR beta chain was captured in a study of cytomegalovirus exposure and HLA in healthy donors. Study in general: There were over 350 genotyped donors. Of these, 75% to 90% fell in the genetic ancestry cluster associated with self-reported Caucasian donors.

Study-wide results and limits: CMV serostatus was the only immune exposure information that was available. A later analysis linked a missense variant in DCLRE1C to the trimming of TCR beta V and J genes.

The primer mix had 60 Vbeta and 13 Jbeta primers. TCRdb keeps only in-frame clones here, not all; method: immunoSEQ multiplex PCR. The sample records some 150,000 clones, 80% being singletons. As regards this clone: Its antigen remains unidentified.

Germline CDR1 is SGHNT and CDR2 is YENEEA. Unmatched junction bases numbered 8, after V lost 1 base and J lost 4 bases. CDR3 length equals 16 residues. The TCR sequence derives from a woman between 40 and 50 years old in good health and CMV-seropositive. The V gene is TRBV11-3, the J gene TRBJ2-3, with TRBD2 matching over 7 bases. Sequencing was done on a sample of PBMCs. The CDR3 DNA reads TGTGCCAGCAGCTTAGTGTTGGGAGGGGAGGCAGATACGCAGTATTTT. Translation gives CASSLVLGGEADTQYF.